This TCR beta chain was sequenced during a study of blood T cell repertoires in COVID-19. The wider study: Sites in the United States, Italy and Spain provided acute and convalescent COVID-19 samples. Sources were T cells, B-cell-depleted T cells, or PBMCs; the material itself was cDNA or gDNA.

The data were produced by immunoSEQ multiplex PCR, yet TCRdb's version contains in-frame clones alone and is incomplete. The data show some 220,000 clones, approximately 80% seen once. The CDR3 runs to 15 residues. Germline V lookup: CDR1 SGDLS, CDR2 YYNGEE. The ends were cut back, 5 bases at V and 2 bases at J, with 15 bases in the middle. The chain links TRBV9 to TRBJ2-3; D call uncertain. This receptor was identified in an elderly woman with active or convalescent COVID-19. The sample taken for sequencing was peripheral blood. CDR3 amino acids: CASSVVGTDTDTQYF. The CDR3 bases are TGTGCCAGCAGTGTGGTGGGCACCGACACAGATACGCAGTATTTT. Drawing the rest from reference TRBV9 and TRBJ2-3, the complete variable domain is DSGVTQTPKHLITATGQRVTLRCSPRSGDLSVYWYQQSLDQGLQFLIQYYNGEERAKGNILERFSAQQFPDLHSELNLSSLELGDSALYFCASSVVGTDTDTQYFGPGTRLTVL.